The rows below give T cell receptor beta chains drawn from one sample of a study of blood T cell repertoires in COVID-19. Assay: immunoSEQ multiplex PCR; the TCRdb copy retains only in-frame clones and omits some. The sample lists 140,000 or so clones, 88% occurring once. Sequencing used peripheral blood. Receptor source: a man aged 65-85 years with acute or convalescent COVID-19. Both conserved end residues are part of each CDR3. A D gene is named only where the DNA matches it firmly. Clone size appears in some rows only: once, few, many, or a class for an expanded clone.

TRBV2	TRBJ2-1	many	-	TGTGCCAGCAGTCCCTCCGGGGGGCTTGAGCAGTTCTTC	CASSPSGGLEQFF
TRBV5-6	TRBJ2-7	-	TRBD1	TGTGCCAGCAATACCGGACAGGGATTCTCCTACGAGCAGTACTTC	CASNTGQGFSYEQYF
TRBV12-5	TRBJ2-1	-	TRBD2	TGTGCTAGTGGTTTGGGACTAGCCCAGTTCTTC	CASGLGLAQFF
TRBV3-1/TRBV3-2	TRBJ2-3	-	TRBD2	TGTGCCAGCAGCCAACCTGGGACTAGCGGGGTTGGAGCAGATACGCAGTATTTT	CASSQPGTSGVGADTQYF
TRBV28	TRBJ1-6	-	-	TGTGCCAGCAGTTTCGGCGGGTCCTCCTATAATTCACCCCTCCACTTT	CASSFGGSSYNSPLHF
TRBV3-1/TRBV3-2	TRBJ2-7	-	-	TGTGCCAGCAGCCTGCCTGGGGAGTCCTACGAGCAGTACTTC	CASSLPGESYEQYF
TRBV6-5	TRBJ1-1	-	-	TGTGCCAGCAGGTTTTGGGGGGGGGACGGAGCTTTCTTT	CASRFWGGDGAFF
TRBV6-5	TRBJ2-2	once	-	TGTGCCAGCAGCGTCAGGGGCAGGGACACCGGGGAGCTGTTTTTT	CASSVRGRDTGELFF
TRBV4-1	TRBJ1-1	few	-	TGCGCCAGCAGCCAAGATCCTCAAAAGGGGTTAAAAACTGAAGCTTTCTTT	CASSQDPQKGLKTEAFF
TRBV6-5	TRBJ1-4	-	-	TGTGCCAGCAGTTACAATCCAGGGGTGGATGAAAAACTGTTTTTT	CASSYNPGVDEKLFF